This T cell receptor (beta chain) is drawn from a study of blood T cell repertoires in COVID-19. Across the study: Nucleic acid was either cDNA or gDNA, and it came from T cells, B-cell-depleted T cells, or PBMCs.

The V segment lost 4 bases and the J segment 8 bases; nucleotides outside the gene matches: 3. Looked up from germline, CDR1 is SNHLY and CDR2 is FYNNEI. This CDR3 is 13 amino acids long. Sequencing used immunoSEQ multiplex PCR; TCRdb keeps in-frame clones, though not all of them. The repertoire holds about 61,000 clones, with about 90% as singletons. The receptor was isolated from a woman in her forties or fifties with active or convalescent COVID-19. Sequenced material: peripheral blood. The rearrangement links TRBV2 to TRBJ1-4, with TRBD1 matching 8 bases. In DNA, the CDR3 is TGTGCCAGCAGTGCTACAGGGGGGGAAAAACTGTTTTTT. The encoded protein is CASSATGGEKLFF.